These T cell receptor beta chains were read from a single sample in a study of cytomegalovirus exposure and HLA in healthy donors. Produced via immunoSEQ multiplex PCR; TCRdb's table is partial and in-frame only. The sample includes about 330,000 clones, roughly 90% of them seen just once. The sequencing sample was made of PBMCs. The source of these receptors is a woman younger than 45 in good health and CMV-seropositive. CDR3s include the opening cysteine and the closing phenylalanine or tryptophan. D genes are given only for firm matches.

J gene: TRBJ2-2
V gene: TRBV2
D gene: TRBD2
CDR3 protein: CASSETRLAGSFANTGELFF
CDR3 DNA: TGTGCCAGCAGTGAAACCCGACTAGCGGGGAGCTTCGCGAACACCGGGGAGCTGTTTTTT

J gene: TRBJ2-1
V gene: TRBV27
D gene: -
CDR3 protein: CASSFRGTYNEQFF
CDR3 DNA: TGTGCCAGCAGTTTCCGGGGGACCTACAATGAGCAGTTCTTC

J gene: TRBJ1-1
V gene: TRBV30
D gene: -
CDR3 protein: CAWSGYSWGAFF
CDR3 DNA: TGTGCCTGGAGTGGATATAGTTGGGGAGCTTTCTTT

J gene: TRBJ1-2
V gene: TRBV5-6
D gene: -
CDR3 protein: CASSPGVSYGYTF
CDR3 DNA: TGTGCCAGCAGCCCAGGGGTTTCCTATGGCTACACCTTC

J gene: TRBJ2-2
V gene: TRBV4-1
D gene: -
CDR3 protein: CASSQDSIDTGELFF
CDR3 DNA: TGCGCCAGCAGCCAAGATTCGATCGACACCGGGGAGCTGTTTTTT

J gene: TRBJ2-1
V gene: TRBV7-6
D gene: -
CDR3 protein: CASSNGSRYNEQFF
CDR3 DNA: TGTGCCAGCAGCAACGGGAGTAGGTACAATGAGCAGTTCTTC

J gene: TRBJ2-1
V gene: TRBV2
D gene: -
CDR3 protein: CASLDSPSYNEQFF
CDR3 DNA: TGTGCCAGCCTCGACAGCCCTTCCTACAATGAGCAGTTCTTC

J gene: TRBJ2-7
V gene: TRBV19
D gene: -
CDR3 protein: CASSPDGTAYYEQYF
CDR3 DNA: TGTGCCAGTAGCCCTGATGGGACCGCGTACTACGAGCAGTACTTC

J gene: TRBJ2-1
V gene: TRBV9
D gene: -
CDR3 protein: CASSVEGSGLPYNEQFF
CDR3 DNA: TGTGCCAGCAGCGTAGAGGGGTCGGGGTTACCCTACAATGAGCAGTTCTTC

J gene: TRBJ1-5
V gene: TRBV6-6
D gene: -
CDR3 protein: CASSARLGGDNQPQHF
CDR3 DNA: TGTGCCAGCAGTGCCCGCCTTGGAGGGGATAATCAGCCCCAGCATTTT

J gene: TRBJ1-2
V gene: TRBV7-3
D gene: TRBD1
CDR3 protein: CASSPGQLGGGYTF
CDR3 DNA: TGTGCCAGCAGCCCGGGACAGCTTGGCGGGGGCTACACCTTC